These T cell receptor beta chains were read from a single sample in a study of CD8+ T cells in alopecia areata. Generated by immunoSEQ multiplex PCR, the TCRdb table keeps only in-frame clones and is missing some. In the table there are more than 95,000 clones, around 38% of which are singletons. The sequenced sample consisted of CD4+ T cells sorted from blood. These receptor sequences come from a human donor with alopecia areata. The CDR3 runs from the conserved cysteine through the conserved F or W. The D gene is left open where the match is weak. The size field is filled for only some rows; it gives once, few, many or a size class.

TRBJ1-2 TRBV15 TRBD1 NA CATSKDRATYGYTF TGTGCCACCAGCAAAGACAGGGCCACGTATGGCTACACCTTC
TRBJ2-7 TRBV27 TRBD1 NA CASKLLGQGASYEQYF TGTGCCAGCAAACTCCTGGGACAGGGGGCATCCTACGAGCAGTACTTC
TRBJ2-1 TRBV30 NA NA CAWGGSPRNEQFF TGTGCCTGGGGGGGAAGCCCCCGCAATGAGCAGTTCTTC
TRBJ1-5 TRBV23-1 NA few CASSQSVRTVVITSNQPQHF TGCGCCAGCAGTCAATCCGTCCGGACTGTAGTTATAACTAGCAATCAGCCCCAGCATTTT
TRBJ2-5 TRBV7-2 NA few CASSQDPGLTQYF TGTGCCAGCAGCCAGGATCCCGGGTTGACCCAGTACTTC
TRBJ2-7 TRBV18 TRBD2 NA CASSPLGLAGSSYEQYF TGTGCCAGCTCACCACTTGGACTAGCGGGGAGCTCCTACGAGCAGTACTTC
TRBJ2-7 TRBV18 NA NA CASSRNASPGGGEQYF TGTGCCAGCTCAAGAAACGCGTCGCCCGGAGGTGGCGAGCAGTACTTC
TRBJ1-5 TRBV30 NA NA CAWRGYSNQPQHF TGTGCCTGGAGGGGTTATAGCAATCAGCCCCAGCATTTT
TRBJ2-7 TRBV18 NA NA CASSPPNNPYEQYF TGTGCCAGCTCACCCCCGAACAATCCCTACGAGCAGTACTTC
TRBJ2-7 TRBV5-4 NA NA CASSSHPLEGIYEQYF TGTGCCAGCAGCTCCCACCCTTTGGAGGGGATCTACGAGCAGTACTTC
TRBJ2-5 TRBV7-8 NA few CASSYEGVETQYF TGTGCCAGCAGCTATGAGGGGGTGGAGACCCAGTACTTC
TRBJ2-3 TRBV5-1 TRBD2 once CASSFSGSWADTQYF TGCGCCAGCAGCTTTAGCGGGAGCTGGGCAGATACGCAGTATTTT
TRBJ2-3 TRBV20-1 NA few CSAEGTDTQYF TGCAGTGCAGAAGGCACAGATACGCAGTATTTT
TRBJ2-7 TRBV20-1 NA NA CSARRGYEQYF TGCAGTGCTCGCAGGGGCTACGAGCAGTACTTC
TRBJ1-4 TRBV2 TRBD1 few CASSDHRGLEKLFF TGTGCCAGCAGTGATCACAGGGGGCTTGAAAAACTGTTTTTT
TRBJ2-7 TRBV19 TRBD1 NA CASSIGQGNYEQYF TGTGCCAGTAGTATTGGACAGGGTAATTACGAGCAGTACTTC
TRBJ1-3 TRBV2 TRBD1 NA CASSGGQRTSGNTIYF TGTGCCAGCAGTGGGGGACAGAGGACCTCTGGAAACACCATATATTTT
TRBJ2-7 TRBV4-1 TRBD1 NA CASSQDWGQGPYEQYF TGCGCCAGCAGCCAAGATTGGGGACAGGGTCCCTACGAGCAGTACTTC
TRBJ2-5 TRBV30 NA NA CAWSVLRETQYF TGTGCCTGGAGCGTTCTCAGGGAGACCCAGTACTTC
TRBJ2-2 TRBV15 NA few CATSGTRSGELFF TGTGCCACCAGCGGGACTCGGTCCGGGGAGCTGTTTTTT
TRBJ2-5 TRBV21-1 NA few CASSKALSRGETQYF TGTGCCAGCAGCAAAGCCCTTTCCCGGGGAGAGACCCAGTACTTC
TRBJ1-2 TRBV29-1 NA few CSAHTYGYTF TGCAGCGCCCATACCTATGGCTACACCTTC
TRBJ2-1 TRBV7-9 TRBD2 NA CASSLVRLAENNEQFF TGTGCCAGCAGCTTAGTACGACTAGCGGAAAACAATGAGCAGTTCTTC
TRBJ2-7 TRBV25-1 TRBD1 NA CASQGQVREQYF TGTGCCAGCCAGGGACAGGTTCGGGAGCAGTACTTC
TRBJ2-5 TRBV18 NA once CASSAQRVGETQYF TGTGCCAGCTCAGCTCAGAGGGTCGGAGAGACCCAGTACTTC
TRBJ2-2 TRBV5-4 TRBD1 NA CASSFYRGRSGELFF TGTGCCAGCAGTTTCTACAGGGGGCGGTCCGGGGAGCTGTTTTTT
TRBJ1-2 TRBV25-1 NA NA CASSLSGIHGYTF TGTGCCAGCAGTTTGTCGGGGATACATGGCTACACCTTC
TRBJ1-1 TRBV30 TRBD1 NA CAWAYQGVAFF TGTGCCTGGGCGTATCAGGGGGTAGCTTTCTTT
TRBJ1-4 TRBV5-6 NA few CASRDGGDEKLFF TGTGCCAGCAGAGACGGGGGTGATGAAAAACTGTTTTTT
TRBJ1-2 TRBV5-1 NA NA CASSLAGLNYGYTF TGCGCCAGCAGCTTAGCAGGCCTAAACTATGGCTACACCTTC
TRBJ2-5 TRBV4-3 NA NA CASSQVIRETQYF TGCGCCAGCAGCCAAGTTATCCGGGAGACCCAGTACTTC
TRBJ2-3 TRBV29-1 NA NA CSVGGSWANPSTDTQYF TGCAGCGTTGGAGGTTCTTGGGCCAACCCTAGCACAGATACGCAGTATTTT
TRBJ2-5 TRBV5-6 NA NA CASSLVSAQETQYF TGTGCCAGCAGCTTGGTGTCAGCCCAAGAGACCCAGTACTTC
TRBJ2-2 TRBV5-4 NA NA CASSLGFLGELFF TGTGCCAGCAGCTTGGGATTTCTCGGGGAGCTGTTTTTT
TRBJ1-2 TRBV29-1 TRBD1 NA CSAKQGARNYGYTF TGCAGCGCCAAACAGGGGGCTAGGAATTATGGCTACACCTTC
TRBJ2-2 TRBV5-1 NA few CASHRVSTGELFF TGCGCCTCCCATCGAGTATCCACCGGGGAGCTGTTTTTT
TRBJ2-5 TRBV10-3 NA NA CAISPGVLETQYF TGTGCCATCAGTCCAGGGGTTCTTGAGACCCAGTACTTC
TRBJ1-1 TRBV25-1 TRBD1 NA CASSELGQGLDTEAFF TGTGCCAGCAGTGAACTGGGACAGGGATTGGACACTGAAGCTTTCTTT